This paragraph reports one T cell receptor beta chain. Its target is not known. This specimen belongs to a study of CD8 T cells in ankylosing spondylitis. General study findings and limits: From matched ankylosing spondylitis synovial fluid, disease-linked clones were reportedly recovered at significantly enriched levels. In ankylosing spondylitis blood, a motif of roughly eight highly homologous TCR beta variants appeared characteristic. Earlier studies detected some motif variants in reactive arthritis synovial fluid and blood.

TCRdb called the 5' RACE reads again in MiXCR, with one record for every CDR3 protein. The table lists some 250,000 distinct CDR3 sequences, under 30% of them singletons. Looked up from germline, CDR1 is ENHRY and CDR2 is SYGVKD. V was trimmed by 10 bases and J by 5 bases, leaving 15 bases between them. This CDR3 has 13 amino acids. The TCR comes from a male donor with ankylosing spondylitis or in good health (not recorded which). The material sequenced was blood, either unsorted or a sorted T cell fraction (not recorded which). This chain joins TRBV10-3 and TRBJ2-1; possibly TRBD1 or TRBD2 for D (5 bases each). CDR3 nucleotides: TGTGCCACGTGGTGGGACGAGCACAATGAGCAGTTCTTC. It translates to CATWWDEHNEQFF.